The 25 T cell receptor beta chains given below trace back to one sample, sequenced in a study of graft-versus-host responses after intestinal transplantation. Libraries were prepared by immunoSEQ multiplex PCR; TCRdb keeps only in-frame clonotypes and omits some of them. The sample consists of about 120,000 clones, approximately 95% of them appearing once. Their target antigens are unknown. Source: unstimulated CD4+ T cells sorted from spleen or lymph node cells, taken before intestinal transplant. The receptors here all came from a human donor who received an intestinal transplant.

The chain uses TRBV9 and TRBJ1-4; 8 nucleotides match TRBD1. Trimming cost V 4 bases and J 5 bases; bases outside gene matches: 10. Germline CDR1 and CDR2: SGDLS and YYNGEE. The CDR3 is 16 residues long. The CDR3 DNA is TGTGCCAGCAGCCGCGGGGGGGACAGGAAGAATGAAAAACTGTTTTTT. Protein: CASSRGGDRKNEKLFF.

The V gene is TRBV28, the J gene TRBJ2-7; 7 bases line up with TRBD1. J lost 10 bases, V lost 5 bases, and 5 bases had no gene match. Germline values: CDR1 MDHEN, CDR2 SYDVKM. This CDR3 contains 11 residues. CDR3: CASSTRQGQYF. CDR3 DNA: TGTGCCAGCAGTACTCGACAGGGTCAGTACTTC.

The chain couples TRBV7-9 to TRBJ2-1; 7 bases match TRBD1. From germline, CDR1 is SEHNR and CDR2 FQNEAQ (reference sequence). After removal of 8 bases from V and 8 bases from J, the junction contained 15 bases not matched to a gene. The CDR3 has 15 amino acids. The CDR3 DNA follows: TGTGCCAGCCGGATACGACAGGGCTCTCGCGATGAGCAGTTCTTC. Translated: CASRIRQGSRDEQFF. Looking up the rest from reference TRBV7-9 and TRBJ2-1 gives the full variable domain: DTGVSQNPRHKITKRGQNVTFRCDPISEHNRLYWYRQTLGQGPEFLTYFQNEAQLEKSRLLSDRFSAERPKGSFSTLEIQRTEQGDSAMYLCASRIRQGSRDEQFFGPGTRLTVL.

The chain has TRBV4-2 and TRBJ2-7, with D tentatively TRBD2 (5 bases). Germline CDR1 is LGHNA and CDR2 is YNFKEQ. This CDR3 spans 14 amino acids. V was shortened by 0 bases and J by 5 bases, with 11 bases between the two germline ends. CDR3 DNA: TGTGCCAGCAGCCAAGATGTGGGAGCTAACGAGCAGTACTTC. It translates to CASSQDVGANEQYF.

This chain joins TRBV28 and TRBJ1-2, with unresolved D. V was clipped by 3 bases and J by 8 bases, with 10 bases between them. Per germline, CDR1 MDHEN and CDR2 SYDVKM. The CDR3 has 12 amino acids. CDR3 region: CASSFRRWGYTF. DNA of the CDR3: TGTGCCAGCAGTTTCCGTAGATGGGGCTACACCTTC.

The chain carries TRBV7-9 and TRBJ2-1; 7 positions match TRBD1. Per germline, CDR1 SEHNR and CDR2 FQNEAQ (reference sequence). CDR3 length: 17 residues. Trimming took 2 bases from V and 0 from J; bases not matched to a gene: 7. CDR3 residues: CASSLPKGASSYNEQFF. Here the CDR3 DNA reads TGTGCCAGCAGCTTACCCAAGGGGGCTAGCTCCTACAATGAGCAGTTCTTC.

V and J are TRBV29-1 and TRBJ2-1; no definite D call. There are 14 residues in the CDR3. V lost 8 bases to trimming and J lost 4 bases, with 18 bases between them. Germline V CDR1 and CDR2: SQVTM, ANQGSEA. The chain's CDR3 is CSPQAGPAYNEQFF. For the CDR3, the DNA is TGCAGCCCCCAAGCTGGACCAGCGTACAATGAGCAGTTCTTC.

V gene TRBV19 combines with J gene TRBJ1-1, with D maybe TRBD1 (5 bases). The CDR3 length is 14 residues. The V gene's germline CDR1 is LNHDA and CDR2 SQIVND (reference sequence). Trimming pared 7 bases from V and 5 bases from J, leaving 17 bases between. CDR3 sequence: CASMEGWVDTEAFF. CDR3 DNA: TGTGCCAGTATGGAGGGGTGGGTGGATACTGAAGCTTTCTTT.

This rearrangement joins TRBV6-5 to TRBJ2-7, with a tentative D call TRBD2 (5 bases). CDR1 and CDR2 (germline): MNHEY, SVGAGI. The CDR3 loop spans 13 amino acids. Trimming took off 5 bases at V and 4 bases at J, with 12 bases between the two ends. The CDR3 sequence is CASSRRDSYEQYF. The CDR3 coding sequence is TGTGCCAGCAGTCGCCGGGATTCTTACGAGCAGTACTTC.

This clone was seen just once. The V gene is TRBV18, the J gene TRBJ1-2, with 8 positions matching TRBD1. The CDR3 has 12 residues. The trim removed 6 bases at V and 6 bases at J, leaving 3 bases unmatched. Germline assignment: CDR1 KGHSH and CDR2 LQKENI. CDR3 nucleotides: TGTGCCAGCTCGCGACAGGGGAATGGCTACACCTTC. Protein: CASSRQGNGYTF.

The J gene is TRBJ1-1, the V gene TRBV5-1, with D hard to call. The germline V gene encodes CDR1 SGHRS and CDR2 YFSETQ. The CDR3 spans 16 residues. Trimming removed 0 bases from V and 4 bases from J, with 16 bases in between. The CDR3 spells CASSLAMGGEGTEAFF. The CDR3 DNA sequence: TGCGCCAGCAGCTTGGCGATGGGTGGGGAAGGCACTGAAGCTTTCTTT.

V is TRBV6-6 and J is TRBJ2-7, with D tentatively TRBD2 (5 bases). The V gene lost 5 bases and the J gene lost 1 base, with 6 bases spanning the gap. Germline lookup yields CDR1 MNHNY and CDR2 SVGAGI (reference sequence). The CDR3 sequence is 12 residues long. The CDR3 coding sequence is TGTGCCAGCAGTCGGGAATCCTACGAGCAGTACTTC. This translates into CASSRESYEQYF.

CDR3 sequence reads: CASSVGDTYNEQFF. The CDR3 DNA is TGTGCCAGCAGCGTAGGAGACACCTACAATGAGCAGTTCTTC. This chain uses TRBV9 with TRBJ2-1; D uncertain. CDR3 size: 14 residues. Germline-derived CDR1 and CDR2 are SGDLS and YYNGEE. The germline V and J ends were trimmed by 0 bases and 2 bases, with 6 bases remaining between them.

The table lists this clone with a count of one. The chain combines TRBV10-2 with TRBJ1-3; D gene unclear. Germline CDR1 WSHSY, CDR2 SAAADI. The CDR3 sequence is 14 residues long. Trimming took 4 bases from V and 0 from J, leaving 7 bases between them. DNA for the CDR3: TGCGCCAGCAGTGTGGGAGTCTCTGGAAACACCATATATTTT. Translation: CASSVGVSGNTIYF.

The J gene is TRBJ2-7, the V gene TRBV5-1, with TRBD1 matching over 7 bases. The germline gives CDR1 SGHRS, CDR2 YFSETQ. Trimming removed 3 bases from V and 0 bases from J; junction bases left unmatched: 6. The CDR3 extends over 15 amino acids. CDR3 nucleotides: TGCGCCAGCAGCTGGGACAGTTATTACTCCTACGAGCAGTACTTC. This translates into CASSWDSYYSYEQYF.

V usage is TRBV27 and J usage is TRBJ2-1; either TRBD1 or TRBD2 may fit D (5 bases each). Germline V gene lookup returns CDR1 MNHEY and CDR2 SMNVEV (reference sequence). V was trimmed by 3 bases and J by 6 bases, leaving 18 bases between them. This CDR3 comprises 16 residues. The CDR3 DNA follows: TGTGCCAGCAGTTTCTCGGGGCGGAAAGGAATCAATGAGCAGTTCTTC. Encoded protein: CASSFSGRKGINEQFF.

The CDR3 DNA sequence: TGTGCCATCAGTGAGTCGCTACTGATGAACACTGAAGCTTTCTTT. This translates into CAISESLLMNTEAFF. V usage is TRBV10-3 and J usage is TRBJ1-1, with D unclear. V was shortened by 0 bases and J by 0 bases, with 8 bases between the two germline ends. Germline CDR1 ENHRY, CDR2 SYGVKD. The CDR3 has 15 residues.

The chain carries TRBV9 and TRBJ2-3; D ambiguous. Germline CDR1 SGDLS, CDR2 YYNGEE. The CDR3 totals 16 residues. The ends were cut back, 4 bases at V and 2 bases at J, with 17 bases in the middle. The CDR3 bases are TGTGCCAGCAGCCCCCCCCGACAAGGCCTCACAGATACGCAGTATTTT. This translates into CASSPPRQGLTDTQYF.

This rearrangement joins TRBV28 to TRBJ1-5, with D possibly matching TRBD1 (5 bases). CDR1 is MDHEN and CDR2 is SYDVKM in the germline V gene. This CDR3 contains 15 residues. V lost 0 bases, J lost 4 bases, and 10 bases lay in between. The CDR3 nucleotides are TGTGCCAGCAGTTTATGGGGGGGATTGAATCAGCCCCAGCATTTT. It translates to CASSLWGGLNQPQHF.

This chain links TRBV5-1 with TRBJ2-1; D is unclear. Germline-derived CDR1 and CDR2 are SGHRS and YFSETQ. Trimming took off 0 bases at V and 6 bases at J, with 16 bases between the two ends. The CDR3 sequence is 16 residues long. The chain's CDR3 is CASSLAPKASINEQFF. The CDR3 DNA sequence: TGCGCCAGCAGCTTGGCCCCTAAGGCAAGTATCAATGAGCAGTTCTTC.

J is TRBJ2-7 and V is TRBV5-6; TRBD2 agrees at 9 bases. Germline-derived CDR1 and CDR2 are SGHDT and YYEEEE. The CDR3 has 12 residues. Unmatched junction bases numbered 6, after V lost 4 bases and J lost 10 bases. The CDR3 here is CASSASGVGQYF. CDR3 DNA: TGTGCCAGCAGCGCTAGCGGGGTCGGTCAGTACTTC.

Regarding this clone: A read error may account for a junction end that differs from germline. CDR3 sequence: CASSLGLKDTQYF. The CDR3 bases are TGTGCTAGCAGCTTGGGACTAAAAGATACGCAGTATTTT. This chain connects TRBV7-7 to TRBJ2-3; 7 bases align to TRBD2. The CDR3 sequence is 13 residues long. Per the germline V gene, CDR1 is SSHAT and CDR2 is FNYEAQ (reference sequence). Supplemented by reference TRBV7-7 and TRBJ2-3, the full variable domain reads GAGVSQSPRYKVTKRGQDVTLRCDPISSHATLYWYQQALGQGPEFLTYFNYEAQPDKSGLPSDRFSAERPEGSISTLTIQRTEQRDSAMYRCASSLGLKDTQYFGPGTRLTVL.

The V and J genes are TRBV30 and TRBJ2-3, with D perhaps matching TRBD1 or TRBD2 (5 bases each). The ends were cut back, 0 bases at V and 0 bases at J, with 7 bases in the middle. Germline assignment: CDR1 GTSNPN and CDR2 SVGIG (reference sequence). This CDR3 has 14 amino acids. CDR3 sequence reads: CAWSVGDSTDTQYF. CDR3 DNA sequence: TGTGCCTGGAGTGTGGGGGATAGCACAGATACGCAGTATTTT.

The gene calls are TRBV6-5 and TRBJ1-4; a possible D gene is TRBD1 (5 bases). Germline V gene lookup returns CDR1 MNHEY and CDR2 SVGAGI. Trimming took off 8 bases at V and 10 bases at J, with 20 bases between the two ends. CDR3 length equals 14 residues. The CDR3 here is CASRRTGDVGKLFF. In DNA form, the CDR3 reads TGTGCCAGCCGACGTACGGGGGACGTGGGAAAACTGTTTTTT.

The chain has TRBV9 and TRBJ2-5; D may correspond to TRBD1 or TRBD2 (5 bases each). The germline V gene has CDR1 SGDLS and CDR2 YYNGEE. The CDR3 is made up of 15 amino acids. The V end lost 4 bases, the J end lost 2 bases, and 15 bases lay between the germline ends. The CDR3: CASSPLGDRQETQYF. The CDR3 DNA follows: TGTGCCAGCAGCCCTCTGGGGGATCGGCAAGAGACCCAGTACTTC. The full variable domain, its missing parts supplied by reference TRBV9 and TRBJ2-5, is DSGVTQTPKHLITATGQRVTLRCSPRSGDLSVYWYQQSLDQGLQFLIQYYNGEERAKGNILERFSAQQFPDLHSELNLSSLELGDSALYFCASSPLGDRQETQYFGPGTRLLVL.